These 21 T cell receptor beta chains share one sample of origin, sequenced in a study of cytomegalovirus exposure and HLA in healthy donors. It was with 60 Vbeta and 13 Jbeta primers that the PCR ran. The assay was immunoSEQ multiplex PCR, and TCRdb's table has in-frame clones only and misses some. This table has around 150,000 clones, nearly 80% appearing once. Sequences were obtained from PBMCs. The receptors here all came from a man aged 50 to 60 in good health and CMV-seropositive.

The gene calls are TRBV19 and TRBJ2-6; the match to TRBD1 covers 9 bases. Trimming removed 9 bases from V and 0 bases from J; junction bases left unmatched: 9. The CDR3 runs to 17 residues. Germline loops: CDR1 LNHDA, CDR2 SQIVND (reference sequence). CDR3 in DNA: TGTGCCAGCACCGGGACAGGGCTACCCTCTGGGGCCAACGTCCTGACTTTC. This codes for CASTGTGLPSGANVLTF.

V usage is TRBV2 and J usage is TRBJ1-2; D might be TRBD1 (5 bases). The V and J ends lost 5 bases and 5 bases respectively, with 12 bases between them. This CDR3 has 13 amino acids. From germline, CDR1 is SNHLY and CDR2 FYNNEI. The CDR3 spells CASSSDSRYGYTF. In nucleotides, the CDR3 is TGTGCCAGCAGTTCCGACAGTAGATATGGCTACACCTTC.

This clone was observed a few times. The V gene is TRBV27, the J gene TRBJ1-4; the D is unclear. The CDR3 has 13 residues. Germline lookup yields CDR1 MNHEY and CDR2 SMNVEV (reference sequence). Trimming took off 7 bases at V and 5 bases at J, with 11 bases between the two ends. The DNA for the CDR3 is TGTGCCAGCAAGCCCCACTCCAATGAAAAACTGTTTTTT. Translating gives CASKPHSNEKLFF.

This clone was seen a few times. This sequence joins TRBV7-6 and TRBJ2-7, with D perhaps matching TRBD1 (7 bases). Germline V gene sequence: CDR1 SGHVS, CDR2 FNYEAQ. The V end lost 1 base, the J end lost 6 bases, and 13 bases lay between the germline ends. The CDR3 has 14 residues. The chain's CDR3 is CASSLEEGAREQYF. The CDR3 region has the DNA TGTGCCAGCAGCTTAGAGGAGGGGGCCCGCGAGCAGTACTTC.

Turning to this clone: The same CDR3 can be traced to other DNA sequences in this sample. The CDR3 coding sequence is TGTGCCAGCACCCCCCGGGACAAAAATTCACCCCTCCACTTT. Translated, it gives CASTPRDKNSPLHF. This chain joins TRBV2 and TRBJ1-6; tentatively, D is TRBD1 (6 bases). Trimming removed 7 bases from V and 7 bases from J, with 14 bases in between. The germline V gene has CDR1 SNHLY and CDR2 FYNNEI. CDR3 length: 14 amino acids.

The V call is TRBV28, the J call TRBJ1-6; tentatively, D is TRBD1 (5 bases). Germline-derived CDR1 and CDR2 are MDHEN and SYDVKM. V lost 6 bases to trimming and J lost 12 bases, with 12 bases between them. The CDR3 sequence is 12 residues long. The CDR3 region has the DNA TGTGCCAGCAGGGCAGGGCTTAAACCCCTCCACTTT. This encodes CASRAGLKPLHF.

The rearrangement uses TRBV11-2 and TRBJ2-7; D uncertain. The V and J ends lost 5 bases and 2 bases respectively, with 7 bases between them. Germline-derived CDR1 and CDR2 are SGHAT and FQNNGV. This CDR3 contains 12 residues. CDR3 DNA: TGTGCCAGCAGCCCGTTAACCTACGAGCAGTACTTC. This encodes CASSPLTYEQYF.

The chain carries TRBV7-9 and TRBJ1-1; 7 bases agree with TRBD1. Germline CDR1 is SEHNR and CDR2 is FQNEAQ (reference sequence). Germline trimming cut 5 bases from V and 3 bases from J; bases unmatched to any gene: 6. This CDR3 has 14 residues. The CDR3 region has the DNA TGTGCCAGCAGCAGACCGGGACAGCACACTGAAGCTTTCTTT. Amino acids: CASSRPGQHTEAFF.

This chain joins TRBV7-2 and TRBJ1-4; weak D call: TRBD1 (6 bases). Germline CDR1 reads SGHTA; CDR2 reads FQGNSA. This CDR3 is built from 14 residues. V gave up 5 bases and J gave up 5 bases, with 12 bases separating them. The CDR3 reads CASSVRGGNEKLFF. The CDR3 DNA reads TGTGCCAGCAGCGTAAGGGGGGGGAATGAAAAACTGTTTTTT.

The gene calls are TRBV27 and TRBJ2-3, with 10 nucleotides matching TRBD2. The CDR3 is made up of 15 amino acids. Germline CDR1 MNHEY, CDR2 SMNVEV (reference sequence). V trimming: 5 bases; J trimming: 2 bases; junction bases outside the gene matches: 4. The CDR3 nucleotides are TGTGCCAGCAGTACGACTAGCGGGCACACAGATACGCAGTATTTT. Its protein product is CASSTTSGHTDTQYF.

The J gene is TRBJ1-2, the V gene TRBV19; perhaps TRBD1 as D (6 bases). Germline assignment: CDR1 LNHDA and CDR2 SQIVND (reference sequence). The CDR3 loop spans 15 amino acids. Trimming cost V 3 bases and J 8 bases, with 19 bases left between them. The CDR3 spells CASSMMTGISSGYTF. Here the CDR3 DNA reads TGTGCCAGTAGTATGATGACAGGAATTTCTAGCGGCTACACCTTC.

V gene TRBV7-8 combines with J gene TRBJ2-1, with D possibly TRBD2 on 5 matching bases. Deletions cut 4 bases from V and 4 bases from J, with 11 bases between. The CDR3 is 14 amino acids. CDR1 is SGHVS, CDR2 FQNEAQ, per germline. The CDR3, as DNA: TGTGCCAGCAGCTCAACTAGTGCGTACAATGAGCAGTTCTTC. Translating gives CASSSTSAYNEQFF.

The rearrangement links TRBV20-1 to TRBJ2-2; weak D call: TRBD2 (5 bases). V lost 6 bases and J 7 bases, leaving 9 bases between the germline ends. The germline V gene has CDR1 DFQATT and CDR2 SNEGSKA (reference sequence). The CDR3 has 11 amino acids. CDR3 bases: TGCAGTGCCCCCCGGGACGGGGAGCTGTTTTTT. Amino acids: CSAPRDGELFF.

This clone was recorded a few times. This chain links TRBV28 with TRBJ1-6, with D unresolved. Trimming took off 3 bases at V and 8 bases at J, with 8 bases between the two ends. This CDR3 has 13 residues. Germline V gene data show CDR1 as MDHEN and CDR2 as SYDVKM. The CDR3: CASSFFGDSPLHF. In nucleotides, the CDR3 is TGTGCCAGCAGTTTTTTCGGGGATTCACCCCTCCACTTT.

This chain connects TRBV28 to TRBJ1-2, with D maybe TRBD1 (5 bases). With 6 bases removed from V and 0 bases from J, the gap between germline ends came to 14 bases. The CDR3 sequence is 15 residues long. Germline loops: CDR1 MDHEN, CDR2 SYDVKM. Written as DNA, the CDR3 is TGTGCCAGCAGCTCCACGGGGGAACCTAACTATGGCTACACCTTC. Translated, it gives CASSSTGEPNYGYTF.

The chain carries TRBV2 and TRBJ2-2, with 8 bases matching TRBD2. CDR1 SNHLY and CDR2 FYNNEI come from the germline V gene. This CDR3 region has 17 residues. V lost 7 bases and J lost 6; bases outside the gene matches: 16. For the CDR3, the DNA is TGTGCCAGCACCCTGTATTCCCGGCGGGGGGCCGCCGGGGAGCTGTTTTTT. Amino acids: CASTLYSRRGAAGELFF.

This clone was seen once. The chain carries TRBV11-2 and TRBJ2-3; 8 positions match TRBD1. This CDR3 contains 15 residues. The germline CDR1 and CDR2 sequences are SGHAT and FQNNGV. The ends lost 3 bases at V and 4 bases at J; junction bases unmatched: 6. CDR3 loop: CASSLDRAIADTQYF. Written as DNA, the CDR3 is TGTGCCAGCAGCTTGGACAGGGCCATCGCAGATACGCAGTATTTT. Based on the CDR3 plus reference TRBV11-2 and TRBJ2-3, the full variable domain is EAGVAQSPRYKIIEKRQSVAFWCNPISGHATLYWYQQILGQGPKLLIQFQNNGVVDDSQLPKDRFSAERLKGVDSTLKIQPAKLEDSAVYLCASSLDRAIADTQYFGPGTRLTVL.

The rearrangement links TRBV13 to TRBJ2-2, with 7 bases lining up with TRBD1. From germline, CDR1 is PRHDT and CDR2 FYEKMQ (reference sequence). The CDR3 is 16 residues long. Unmatched junction bases numbered 4, after V lost 3 bases and J lost 0 bases. In nucleotides, the CDR3 is TGTGCCAGCAGCTTTCCTCAGGGGGCGAACACCGGGGAGCTGTTTTTT. Protein product: CASSFPQGANTGELFF.

This sequence joins TRBV9 and TRBJ2-2, with 11 bases that match TRBD1. CDR3 length: 16 amino acids. Trimming removed 2 bases from V and 2 bases from J; junction bases left unmatched: 2. Germline CDR1 reads SGDLS; CDR2 reads YYNGEE. The CDR3 DNA is TGTGCCAGCAGCGTCGGACAGGGGGCAAACACCGGGGAGCTGTTTTTT. Translated: CASSVGQGANTGELFF.

V and J are TRBV4-1 and TRBJ1-5; D is unclear. Germline V gene sequence: CDR1 MGHRA, CDR2 YSYEKL. The CDR3 is 18 residues long. The V gene lost 4 bases and the J gene lost 2 bases, with 21 bases spanning the gap. This CDR3 reads CASSRDQDIGTGNQPQHF. CDR3 DNA sequence: TGCGCCAGCAGCCGAGATCAAGATATCGGCACAGGCAATCAGCCCCAGCATTTT.

The chain carries TRBV14 and TRBJ2-5; possibly TRBD2 for D (6 bases). The CDR3 is 16 residues long. Trimming took 4 bases from V and 2 from J, leaving 17 bases between them. Per the germline V gene, CDR1 is SGHDN and CDR2 is FVKESK. This chain's CDR3 is CASSPMRGLRQETQYF. DNA of the CDR3: TGTGCCAGCAGCCCAATGCGGGGATTGCGGCAAGAGACCCAGTACTTC.